Each of the 5 T cell receptor beta chains below was sequenced from the same sample in a study of cytomegalovirus exposure and HLA in healthy donors (dated by TCRdb to between 2016 and 2019). The receptor library was made with the immunoSEQ multiplex PCR assay. For the multiplex PCR, a mixture combining 60 forward primers for TCR Vbeta segments and 13 reverse primers for TCR Jbeta segments was used. Sourced from immuneACCESS, this table was stored by TCRdb with only in-frame sequences that have V and J called. A share of the clones is absent; for the studies checked, an unresolved V gene accounts for under half, and the remainder has no known explanation. In all, the sample holds about 150,000 clones, and about 80% of those were seen once. Around 5.4% of the sample belongs to the ten largest clones. Source material: PBMCs. Source of these receptors: a young man in good health and CMV-seropositive.

This rearrangement joins TRBV28 to TRBJ2-1, with 16 bases lining up with TRBD2. The CDR3 length is 16 residues. The V gene's germline CDR1 is MDHEN and CDR2 SYDVKM. J lost 12 bases, V lost 8 bases, and 13 bases had no gene match. CDR3 in amino acids: CASPPGLAGGPLSQFF. CDR3 nucleotide sequence: TGTGCCAGCCCGCCGGGACTAGCGGGAGGGCCTCTTTCGCAGTTCTTC.

The J gene is TRBJ2-5, the V gene TRBV11-2; D is uncertain. CDR1 is SGHAT and CDR2 is FQNNGV in the germline V gene. Trimming left V 0 bases short and J 2 bases short, with 13 bases between. The length of the CDR3 is 16 residues. CDR3 loop: CASSLDLGYPQETQYF. CDR3 in DNA: TGTGCCAGCAGCTTAGATCTAGGCTATCCGCAAGAGACCCAGTACTTC.

The V gene is TRBV19, the J gene TRBJ2-6; 10 bases match TRBD1. This CDR3 comprises 18 residues. The V segment lost 1 base and the J segment 3 bases; nucleotides outside the gene matches: 6. Germline V lookup: CDR1 LNHDA, CDR2 SQIVND (reference sequence). This CDR3 is CASSIVGTGVVGANVLTF. The CDR3 DNA is TGTGCCAGTAGTATAGTTGGGACAGGGGTCGTTGGGGCCAACGTCCTGACTTTC.

The rearrangement uses TRBV4-1 and TRBJ1-1; no clear D gene. V lost 4 bases and J lost 3, with 18 bases in between. The CDR3 spans 16 residues. The germline V gene has CDR1 MGHRA and CDR2 YSYEKL. Here the CDR3 DNA reads TGCGCCAGCAGCCGAATCTCCGGAGTCTTTCACACTGAAGCTTTCTTT. Protein sequence: CASSRISGVFHTEAFF.

The J gene is TRBJ2-1, the V gene TRBV29-1, with D possibly TRBD2 on 5 matching bases. Germline values: CDR1 SQVTM, CDR2 ANQGSEA. V dropped 4 bases and J dropped 0 bases, with 7 bases sitting between them. CDR3 size: 13 residues. The CDR3 is CSVAGSSYNEQFF. The CDR3 DNA sequence: TGCAGCGTTGCTGGGAGCTCCTACAATGAGCAGTTCTTC.